The clone carrying this T cell receptor (beta chain) was seen ten or more times. Its antigen is undetermined. Patients chosen for sequencing had shown CD8+CD57+ cell expansion by flow cytometry. The blood sampling took place in patients who had so far received no therapy. The template for TCR beta VDJ and CDR3 sequence profiling was genomic DNA. One entry per CDR3 protein results from TCRdb running MiXCR on the reads. This table has 150,000 to 200,000 distinct CDR3 sequences, about half appearing once. The CDR3 extends over 14 amino acids. Germline V gene lookup returns CDR1 SNHLY and CDR2 FYNNEI. J was trimmed by 3 bases and V by 6 bases; bases with no gene match: 4. The data are from a study of CD8+CD57+ T cells in acquired aplastic anemia. Study-level background: Sorted cells (CD4+ and CD8+) yielded DNA amounts that averaged approximately 3.1 ug.

General study points: Sharing between patients and controls was observed for twenty-nine CD8+ CDR3 sequences. CD8+ Simpson's diversity in patients was not significantly different from that in controls.

The origin of this receptor is a human donor with aplastic anemia. Sequences were obtained from sorted CD4+, CD8+, or CD8+CD57+ T cells (not recorded which) from PBMCs. The gene calls are TRBV2 and TRBJ1-4; 7 positions match TRBD1. This CDR3 reads CASSLQGSNEKLFF. The CDR3 nucleotides are TGTGCCAGCAGCCTACAGGGGTCTAATGAAAAACTGTTTTTT.